This record concerns one T cell receptor beta chain sequence. The entry originates in a study of blood T cell repertoires in COVID-19. Study at large: Researchers got acute and convalescent COVID-19 samples from the United States, Italy and Spain. From T cells, B-cell-depleted T cells, or PBMCs came the material, which was cDNA or gDNA.

V gave up 5 bases and J gave up 3 bases; unmatched junction bases: 5. There are 15 residues in the CDR3. The germline V gene encodes CDR1 SEHNR and CDR2 FQNEAQ (reference sequence). As handled by the study authors: Cell counts per sample came from amplifying reference gene primers. TCRdb's copy holds only in-frame clones and misses some; the assay was immunoSEQ multiplex PCR. V, J and clone size reflect that table, while D and trimming were determined from the DNA. The repertoire holds roughly 260,000 clones, with 86% as singletons. This TCR derives from a man aged 35 to 55 who had recovered from COVID-19. The sequenced sample consisted of peripheral blood. This sequence joins TRBV7-9 and TRBJ2-3; 10 bases agree with TRBD2. CDR3 coding DNA: TGTGCCAGCAGCCCGGGGACTAGCGTGACAGATACGCAGTATTTT. It is translated as CASSPGTSVTDTQYF.